The T cell receptor beta chain under discussion was sequenced for a study of radiotherapy plus CTLA-4 blockade in lung cancer listed by TCRdb under 2018. A note on the overall study: Among enrolled patients, roughly 18% had an objective response and 25% to 40% reached disease control. Beyond this particular receptor, the publication reports: After treatment with radiotherapy and ipilimumab, TCR clones that originated in tumors expanded in peripheral blood. The strongest predictors of response were reported to be early dynamic shifts in blood T cell clones along with a rise in serum interferon-beta following radiation.

To prepare the library, the immunoSEQ multiplex PCR assay was applied. Drawn from immuneACCESS, this table holds only the in-frame rearrangements with V and J called that TCRdb kept. Clones are partly lost; checked studies trace under half to an unresolved V gene and leave the rest unexplained. In all, the sample holds about 24,000 clones, and 70% to 75% of those were seen once. Of the sample, 3.2% falls within the top ten clones. The study evaluated CTLA-4 blockade (ipilimumab) given together with focal radiation therapy in patients who had chemo-refractory metastatic non-small-cell lung cancer. On this clone itself: Its antigen is unknown. No base qualities exist here, and no much larger clone lies one base off it.

V ends up 3 bases short and J 1 base short, with an unmatched junction base count of 3. The cysteine opens and the phenylalanine closes a CDR3 of 15 amino acids. Left in the record is the CDR3 DNA by itself, 45 bases read in frame from the first base. The germline V gene specifies KGHSH as CDR1 and LQKENI as CDR2. The sequencing here drew on peripheral blood, taken from a patient treated with radiotherapy plus ipilimumab. The sequence came from a human donor with non-small cell lung cancer whose response to radiotherapy plus ipilimumab could not be evaluated. Rearrangement joined TRBV18 to TRBJ1-1; 9 bases in the junction line up with TRBD1. The bases are TGTGCCAGCTCACCGGGGACAGGGCAGAACACTGAAGCTTTCTTT. Translated, it gives CASSPGTGQNTEAFF. The reference TRBV18 and TRBJ1-1 proteins fill in what lies around the CDR3, so the full variable domain reads NAGVMQNPRHLVRRRGQEARLRCSPMKGHSHVYWYRQLPEEGLKFMVYLQKENIIDESGMPKERFSAEFPKEGPSILRIQQVVRGDSAAYFCASSPGTGQNTEAFFGQGTRLTVV.